This T cell receptor (beta chain) derives from a study of OX40 agonist ivuxolimab in advanced cancers. About the research overall: Clinicians treated patients with ivuxolimab, an agonistic anti-OX40 (CD134) antibody. Findings of the study overall: Low levels of normalized T-cell clonal expansion also appeared in some nonresponders. At 0.1 to 3.0 mg/kg, CD4+ and CD8+ blood T cells expanded clonally by week 6.

Assay used: immunoSEQ multiplex PCR; TCRdb lists only in-frame clones, some missing. The sample carries roughly 60,000 clones, 85% recorded once. This clone appeared a single time. No antigen is known for it. Peripheral blood came from all dose cohorts at three timepoints. This CDR3 contains 13 residues. Germline V CDR1 and CDR2: SGHNT, YENEEA. The ends were cut back, 5 bases at V and 3 bases at J, with 10 bases in the middle. Sequenced material: CD4+ or CD8+ T cells sorted from blood, taken in a trial of the OX40 agonist ivuxolimab. The chain combines TRBV11-3 with TRBJ2-5; tentative D call: TRBD2 (6 bases). This clonotype was sampled from an adult with an advanced solid tumor such as melanoma, head and neck, liver or kidney cancer. The DNA for the CDR3 is TGTGCCAGCAGCCCCGGGGGAAAAGAGACCCAGTACTTC. Translating it yields CASSPGGKETQYF.